This TCR beta chain was recorded in a study of blood T cells in healthy people across ages. Regarding the study as a whole: With age, beta diversity per million T cells declined roughly linearly, significantly by 35 to 40. A conclusive naive versus antigen-experienced comparison was prevented by the unsorted PBMCs.

Ten milliliters of peripheral blood were drawn from each donor into EDTA-treated tubes. Trimming took 0 bases from V and 10 from J, leaving 22 bases between them. CDR3 length: 15 residues. The germline V gene encodes CDR1 GTSNPN and CDR2 SVGIG (reference sequence). With regard to this clonotype: Its antigen is not known.

Primed by a sample-barcoded 5' primer and a J-beta primer mix, a second PCR proceeded for 7 to 11 cycles. Through a template-switch adaptor with 12 random nucleotides, each cDNA molecule received a tag. TCRdb re-called the 5' RACE reads with MiXCR, one entry per CDR3 protein. The sample records around 790,000 distinct CDR3 sequences, under 45% being singletons. The chain joins TRBV30 to TRBJ2-7; perhaps TRBD1 as D (6 bases). Material: blood. This sequence originates from a man between 60 and 70 years old in good health. The chain's CDR3 is CAWSVTPGAGGSQYF. The DNA of the CDR3 is TGTGCCTGGAGTGTAACCCCAGGGGCTGGGGGTTCCCAGTACTTC.